This T cell receptor (beta chain) was identified during a study of T cell responses to AZD1222 COVID-19 vaccine (TCRdb year 2021). Background for the entire study: TCR sequencing was performed for 230 to 250 trial participants, of whom about 200 were given two doses of AZD1222 and about 25 were given two doses of MenACWY control vaccine. Trial participants were enrolled into age subgroups of 18-55, 56-69 and 70-plus years, which contained 148, 28 and 57 TCR-sequenced participants, respectively.

The sample's time point label is to be understood as: about 28 days (+/-7) after the second vaccine dose. The treatment or condition label for this specimen denotes: meningococcal conjugate vaccine given as trial control. Samples from vaccinated people were obtained from the UK trials COV001 and COV002, which included a single-blind randomized controlled phase 2/3 trial of AZD1222 (ChAdOx1 nCoV-19) in healthy adults. Trial participant PBMC samples were collected at day 0 and day 28 after the second dose for TCRbeta chain sequencing. Reading from cysteine to phenylalanine, the CDR3 counts 12 amino acids. The kept DNA is CDR3 alone, 36 bases in frame from the first base. Per the germline V gene, SGHRS is the CDR1 and YFSETQ is the CDR2. Trimming removed 2 bases from V and 3 bases from J, leaving 5 bases between the germline ends. Details on this clone: What antigen it recognizes has not been identified. No clone much larger than this one lies a single base away; base qualities are absent.

The CDR3 regions of human TCRbeta chains were analyzed by immunosequencing. The authors processed their data as follows. Repertoire TCRs were matched against a reference library of SARS-CoV-2-specific TCRs generated with the MIRA antigen-specificity platform. Breadth was defined as the fraction of unique TCRs that were SARS-CoV-2-associated. Depth was defined as the fraction of total T cells that were SARS-CoV-2-associated. Using the MIRA data, each spike-specific TCR was mapped to the spike region that the TCR reacts to and placed in a CD4 or CD8 class. Log10-transformed breadth and depth values were compared by one-way ANOVA with Sidak's multiple comparisons tests. What TCRdb holds here is the immuneACCESS table cut down to in-frame rearrangements. Part of the clones is not present; checked against another copy, under half of the missing clones reflect an unresolved V gene, and the others are unexplained. V, J and clone size reflect that table, while D and trimming were determined from the DNA. The sample table lists approximately 150,000 clones, roughly 90% of them with a count of one. Clones ranked in the top ten supply 5% to 5.5% of the sample.

Findings and caveats that apply to the study as a whole: CD4 TCRs associated with the vaccine covered the entire spike protein, and the dominant responses were in regions 160-218 and 743-854. In the small 56-69-year group, the increase in depth fell short of significance, most likely because of low power. Nearly half of unique spike-specific TCRs reportedly recognized epitopes outside regions mutated in the B.1.351 and B.1.1.7 variants. No day 14 peak-response samples were available, so repertoires were characterized only after the peak T cell response. Participants were mostly white British, with more females than males. The authors suggested clonal diversity may have been underestimated. Spike-specific TCR breadth and depth rose significantly after two AZD1222 doses compared with day 0 and with MenACWY recipients. Conclusions about previously exposed vaccinees were limited because only six or seven AZD1222 recipients were SARS-CoV-2 seropositive at baseline.

The sequence was obtained from an adult who received the MenACWY meningococcal vaccine as a control. This specimen consisted of peripheral blood, obtained 28 days after the second dose of the MenACWY control vaccine. Recombination joined TRBV5-1 with TRBJ2-5; no D gene can be assigned with confidence. The CDR3 in this case is CASSFSKETQYF. The nucleotide sequence is given as TGCGCCAGCAGCTTCTCAAAAGAGACCCAGTACTTC.